The clone carrying this T cell receptor beta chain was counted many times. One end of the junction is discordant with germline, which a read error may explain. Germline assignment: CDR1 SEHNR and CDR2 FQNEAQ (reference sequence). CDR3 length: 14 residues. TCRdb ran MiXCR on the RT-PCR reads and lists one entry per CDR3 protein. Among more than 550,000 distinct CDR3 sequences listed, over 12% were seen once. The TCR comes from a female donor in good health, serving as a healthy control. The sequencing input was memory CD4+ T cells from blood. The V gene is TRBV7-9, the J gene TRBJ2-5; the match to TRBD2 covers 7 bases. In DNA form, the CDR3 reads TGTGCCAGCAGTGGGGACTACGCCCAAGCGACCCAGTACTTC. It translates to CASSGDYAQATQYF.